This T cell receptor beta chain was obtained from a study of blood T cell repertoires in COVID-19. Whole-study context: COVID-19 samples, acute and convalescent, were from the United States, Italy and Spain. From T cells, B-cell-depleted T cells, or PBMCs came the material, which was cDNA or gDNA.

Germline CDR1 reads MGHDK; CDR2 reads SYGVNS. This CDR3 region has 15 residues. The trim removed 3 bases at V and 8 bases at J, leaving 7 bases unmatched. As originally analysed: Scientists estimated how many nucleated cells there were by amplifying reference gene primers. Repertoires were generated with immunoSEQ multiplex PCR, while TCRdb's copy carries only in-frame clones and drops some. Clonal size and the V and J genes are those of that table, whereas D and trimming came from the DNA. The table includes tens of thousands of clones, about 83% detected once. V is TRBV25-1 and J is TRBJ1-4, with 9 bases fitting TRBD1. Sequences were obtained from peripheral blood. The source is a human donor with active COVID-19. The donor label of this sample is uncertain. The CDR3 reads CASSDSGTGLEKLFF. The CDR3 bases are TGTGCCAGCAGTGATTCCGGGACAGGGCTAGAAAAACTGTTTTTT.